This TCR beta chain was sequenced during a study of T cell changes during pregnancy in multiple sclerosis. Using immunoSEQ multiplex PCR, the repertoire was profiled, and TCRdb retains in-frame clones only, with some absent. The table has roughly 53,000 clones, around nine tenths seen once. CDR3 size: 14 residues. The V gene's germline CDR1 is MNHEY and CDR2 SMNVEV (reference sequence). The trim removed 5 bases at V and 4 bases at J, leaving 4 bases unmatched. The sequences come from CD4+ T cells from peripheral blood mononuclear cells, collected in the second trimester of pregnancy. This clonotype originated in a female donor in good health, enrolled as a control in a pregnancy study. The V and J genes are TRBV27 and TRBJ1-1; 10 bases fit TRBD1. The CDR3 spells CASSRTGGVTEAFF. The CDR3 DNA sequence: TGTGCCAGCAGTCGGACAGGGGGTGTCACTGAAGCTTTCTTT.